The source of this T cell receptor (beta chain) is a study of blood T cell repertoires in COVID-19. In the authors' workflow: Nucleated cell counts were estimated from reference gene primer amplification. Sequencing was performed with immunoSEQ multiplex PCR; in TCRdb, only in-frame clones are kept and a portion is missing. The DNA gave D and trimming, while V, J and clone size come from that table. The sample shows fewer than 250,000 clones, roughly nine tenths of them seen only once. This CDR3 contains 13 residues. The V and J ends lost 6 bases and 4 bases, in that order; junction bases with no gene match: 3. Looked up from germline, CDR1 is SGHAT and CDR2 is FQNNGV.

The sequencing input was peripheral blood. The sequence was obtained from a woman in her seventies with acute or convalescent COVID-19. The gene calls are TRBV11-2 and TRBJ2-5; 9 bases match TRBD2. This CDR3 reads CASRVAGVETQYF. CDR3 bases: TGTGCCAGCAGAGTAGCGGGGGTAGAGACCCAGTACTTC.